This is a list of T cell receptor beta chains from one sample in a study of blood T cell repertoires in COVID-19. TCRdb's copy holds only in-frame clones and misses some; the assay was immunoSEQ multiplex PCR. This repertoire shows hundreds of thousands of clones, around nine tenths found once; its top ten account for about 5.7%. The sequencing input was PBMCs or T cells enriched from blood (not recorded which). These receptors were taken from a woman aged 40 to 50 who had recovered from COVID-19. The CDR3 runs from the conserved cysteine through the conserved F or W. D genes are given only for firm matches. Size is stated for part of the rows, as once, few or many counts, or as a class when the clone is expanded.

v_call	cdr3_length	clone_size	d_call	j_call	cdr3_nt	cdr3_aa
TRBV27	14	-	-	TRBJ1-4	TGTGCCAGCAGTCTCGAGGGTTATGGTGAAAAACTGTTTTTT	CASSLEGYGEKLFF
TRBV14	15	-	-	TRBJ2-5	TGTGCCAGCAGCCAGTGGGGAGTGGACGGGGAGACCCAGTACTTC	CASSQWGVDGETQYF
TRBV7-3	13	-	-	TRBJ2-1	TGTGCCAGCAGCTTAGCGGCCGACGATGAGCAGTTCTTC	CASSLAADDEQFF
TRBV12-5	14	once	-	TRBJ2-5	TGTGCTAGTGGTTTGTCTCTTTGTCGGGAGACCCAGTACTTC	CASGLSLCRETQYF
TRBV28	17	-	-	TRBJ1-5	TGTGCCAGCAGTTCGTACCTTCACAGAACTAGCAATCAGCCCCAGCATTTT	CASSSYLHRTSNQPQHF
TRBV7-2	14	-	-	TRBJ2-5	TGTGCCAGCAGCTTAGCCGGGAGAGGTGAGACCCAGTACTTC	CASSLAGRGETQYF
TRBV10-3	17	-	-	TRBJ2-1	TGTGCCATCAGTGAGTCAATTCAAGCAACTAACTACAATGAGCAGTTCTTC	CAISESIQATNYNEQFF
TRBV2	13	once	TRBD1	TRBJ2-7	TGTGCCAGCAGCGGAGACAGGGTCCACGAGCAGTACTTC	CASSGDRVHEQYF
TRBV7-2	15	-	TRBD2	TRBJ2-7	TGTGCCAGCAGATTGGGACTAGCGGGCCCCTACGAGCAGTACTTC	CASRLGLAGPYEQYF
TRBV10-3	16	-	TRBD2	TRBJ2-1	TGTGCCATCAGTGACCCCGGACTAGCGGGAGTAAGTGAGCAGTTCTTC	CAISDPGLAGVSEQFF
TRBV7-9	14	few	-	TRBJ2-2	TGTGCCAGCAACCTTTTTAGCGGCACCGGGGAGCTGTTTTTT	CASNLFSGTGELFF
TRBV11-2	16	-	TRBD1	TRBJ2-5	TGTGCCAGCAGCACCCCCCGGGACAGGGGCCAAGAGACCCAGTACTTC	CASSTPRDRGQETQYF
TRBV7-6	15	-	TRBD1	TRBJ2-1	TGTGCCAGCAGCTGGACAGGGGATCGGGCGAATGAGCAGTTCTTC	CASSWTGDRANEQFF
TRBV18	14	-	TRBD1	TRBJ1-6	TGTGCCAGCTCATCACAGGGGAGGAATTCACCCCTCCACTTT	CASSSQGRNSPLHF
TRBV5-4	14	once	TRBD2	TRBJ2-3	TGTGCCAGCAGCTTGGGCGGGAGCGCAGATACGCAGTATTTT	CASSLGGSADTQYF
TRBV7-8	15	few	-	TRBJ1-1	TGTGCCAGCAGCACAGAGACAGCAGAGAACACTGAAGCTTTCTTT	CASSTETAENTEAFF
TRBV15	17	-	TRBD2	TRBJ2-3	TGTGCCACCAGCAGGACTTTAGCGGGATCAGGCACAGATACGCAGTATTTT	CATSRTLAGSGTDTQYF
TRBV3-1/TRBV3-2	16	once	-	TRBJ1-3	TGTGCCAGCAGCCGGCGGGGGGCGGACTCTGGAAACACCATATATTTT	CASSRRGADSGNTIYF
TRBV7-2	15	-	-	TRBJ2-7	TGTGCCAGCAGCTTAGAGTCCACTAACAACTACGAGCAGTACTTC	CASSLESTNNYEQYF
TRBV24-1	12	-	-	TRBJ1-2	TGTGCCACCAGTGATCCCGGGAGCGGCTACACCTTC	CATSDPGSGYTF
TRBV7-3	13	-	-	TRBJ2-2	TGTGCCAGCAGCTTAGGGCCAACCGGGGAGCTGTTTTTT	CASSLGPTGELFF
TRBV9	15	-	TRBD1	TRBJ2-2	TGTGCCAGCGGTCGGGACAGTACGAACACCGGGGAGCTGTTTTTT	CASGRDSTNTGELFF
TRBV24-1	13	few	-	TRBJ1-2	TGTGCCACCAGTGACAATCAGGTATATGGCTACACCTTC	CATSDNQVYGYTF
TRBV28	12	-	-	TRBJ1-5	TGTGCCAGCAGGGAAGGGGATCAGCCCCAGCATTTT	CASREGDQPQHF
TRBV19	13	-	-	TRBJ2-1	TGTGCCAGTAGTATCCGTTACTACAATGAGCAGTTCTTC	CASSIRYYNEQFF